These 15 T cell receptor beta chains share one sample of origin, sequenced in a study of vaccination and CD4 T cells after COVID-19. As for treatment: roughly ten-day PBMC culture with coronavirus spike peptide pools or control peptides (ViraFEST assay). The Oncomine TCR Beta short-read assay generated sequence data from the DNA of cultured CD4+ T cells. TCRdb used MiXCR to reprocess the PCR reads, holding one entry per CDR3 protein. The sample carries 15,000 to 20,000 distinct CDR3 sequences, around two fifths recorded once. Their antigen targets remain unknown. This material consisted of CD4+ T cells from blood, cultured in vitro, taken before SARS-CoV-2 vaccination. These receptors came from a human donor who had recovered from COVID-19.

This chain uses TRBV24-1 with TRBJ2-1; D may match TRBD1 or TRBD2 (5 bases each). Trimming cost V 4 bases and J 9 bases, with 21 bases left between them. CDR1 and CDR2 from the germline V gene are KGHDR and SFDVKD. The CDR3 contains 16 residues. The DNA for the CDR3 is TGTGCCACCAGTGACTCCGGGACCCAACCCGAGGGTGAGCAGTTCTTC. Its translation: CATSDSGTQPEGEQFF.

As concerns this clonotype: One junction end disagrees with the germline gene, perhaps due to a read error. In DNA, the CDR3 is TGCGCCAGCAGCCAAGATTGGGGGGCGAATTCACCCCTCCACTTT. Encoded protein: CASSQDWGANSPLHF. This rearrangement joins TRBV7-2 to TRBJ1-6, with D tentatively TRBD1 (6 bases). This CDR3 comprises 15 residues. CDR1 and CDR2 (germline): SGHTA, FQGNSA. The whole variable domain, remainder taken from reference TRBV7-2 and TRBJ1-6, is GAGVSQSPSNKVTEKGKDVELRCDPISGHTALYWYRQSLGQGLEFLIYFQGNSAPDKSGLPSDRFSAERTGGSVSTLTIQRTQQEDSAVYLCASSQDWGANSPLHFGNGTRLTVT.

This rearrangement joins TRBV20-1 to TRBJ1-3, with TRBD1 identical over 7 bases. This CDR3 contains 15 residues. The V and J ends lost 0 bases and 2 bases, in that order; junction bases with no gene match: 4. CDR1 is DFQATT, CDR2 SNEGSKA, per germline (reference sequence). This CDR3 reads CSARDAQGAGNTIYF. The CDR3 DNA reads TGCAGTGCTAGAGATGCCCAGGGGGCTGGAAACACCATATATTTT.

This clonotype was found a few times. The J gene is TRBJ2-3, the V gene TRBV18, with D uncertain. This CDR3 has 12 amino acids. V gave up 3 bases and J gave up 6 bases, with 7 bases separating them. Germline V gives CDR1 KGHSH, CDR2 LQKENI. CDR3 sequence (DNA): TGTGCCAGCTCACCGGTTGGCGATACGCAGTATTTT. It translates to CASSPVGDTQYF.

V usage is TRBV27 and J usage is TRBJ1-2; D remains unclear. CDR1 and CDR2 from the germline V gene are MNHEY and SMNVEV (reference sequence). CDR3 length equals 13 residues. The germline V and J ends were trimmed by 5 bases and 4 bases, with 11 bases remaining between them. CDR3 bases: TGTGCCAGCAGTAACGGAGCATTCTATGGCTACACCTTC. Translated, it gives CASSNGAFYGYTF.

This clonotype was counted a few times. The chain combines TRBV2 with TRBJ1-1, with D hard to call. Germline V lookup: CDR1 SNHLY, CDR2 FYNNEI. CDR3 size: 13 residues. V was cut by 5 bases and J by 2 bases, with 9 bases left in between. For the CDR3, the DNA is TGTGCCAGCAGTACGGAATTCAACACTGAAGCTTTCTTT. Translating it yields CASSTEFNTEAFF.

As DNA, the CDR3 is TGCAGTGCCGAGGGACCAGATACGCAGTATTTT. It codes for CSAEGPDTQYF. The chain uses TRBV20-1 and TRBJ2-3; D may be TRBD1 or TRBD2 (5 bases each). Germline V gene data show CDR1 as DFQATT and CDR2 as SNEGSKA (reference sequence). V lost 6 bases and J 4 bases, leaving 8 bases between the germline ends. The CDR3 consists of 11 residues.

The rearrangement links TRBV7-2 to TRBJ2-5; tentatively, D is TRBD2 (6 bases). The V end lost 5 bases, the J end lost 4 bases, and 14 bases lay between the germline ends. The CDR3 length is 14 residues. Germline V lookup: CDR1 SGHTA, CDR2 FQGNSA. The DNA for the CDR3 is TGTGCCAGCAGCCTCAGCGGGCAGATAGAGACCCAGTACTTC. This encodes CASSLSGQIETQYF.

The chain employs TRBV19 and TRBJ1-3; D remains ambiguous. The CDR3 has 15 amino acids. Germline V lookup: CDR1 LNHDA, CDR2 SQIVND (reference sequence). V was pared by 7 bases and J by 4 bases, with 17 bases between. The CDR3 spells CASIPSRRSGNTIYF. The CDR3, as DNA: TGTGCCAGTATCCCTTCGCGGCGTTCAGGAAACACCATATATTTT. The variable domain in full, completed from reference TRBV19 and TRBJ1-3, reads DGGITQSPKYLFRKEGQNVTLSCEQNLNHDAMYWYRQDPGQGLRLIYYSQIVNDFQKGDIAEGYSVSREKKESFPLTVTSAQKNPTAFYLCASIPSRRSGNTIYFGEGSWLTVV.

The chain combines TRBV10-3 with TRBJ2-3, with 10 bases identical to TRBD1. The germline V gene encodes CDR1 ENHRY and CDR2 SYGVKD. The trim removed 3 bases at V and 3 bases at J, leaving 6 bases unmatched. CDR3 length equals 16 residues. The CDR3 bases are TGTGCCATCAGTGACCCGACAGGGGGCCGGACAGATACGCAGTATTTT. It is translated as CAISDPTGGRTDTQYF.

V gene TRBV28 combines with J gene TRBJ1-2, with TRBD1 as a possible D gene (6 bases). The CDR3 totals 13 residues. Germline V CDR1 and CDR2: MDHEN, SYDVKM. The V gene lost 3 bases and the J gene lost 8 bases, with 13 bases spanning the gap. Written as DNA, the CDR3 is TGTGCCAGCAGTTTTATGGGGGCGCCGGGCTACACCTTC. Translating gives CASSFMGAPGYTF.

The chain has TRBV18 and TRBJ2-3; the D gene could be TRBD1 or TRBD2 (5 bases each). Deletions cut 8 bases from V and 4 bases from J, with 16 bases between. The CDR3 consists of 14 residues. Germline-derived CDR1 and CDR2 are KGHSH and LQKENI. The CDR3 DNA reads TGTGCCAGCGCACTGCCCCGGGGACCAGATACGCAGTATTTT. This translates into CASALPRGPDTQYF.

The chain has TRBV20-1 and TRBJ2-3; 11 bases match TRBD2. V gave up 5 bases and J gave up 4 bases; unmatched junction bases: 8. CDR3 length equals 15 residues. Germline values: CDR1 DFQATT, CDR2 SNEGSKA (reference sequence). The CDR3 DNA is TGCAGTGCTCAGTCACTAGCGGGAGAGCCAGATACGCAGTATTTT. Translated: CSAQSLAGEPDTQYF.

The V gene is TRBV10-3, the J gene TRBJ2-3; 10 bases match TRBD2. V shed 7 bases and J 0 bases; nucleotides not matched to a gene: 19. The CDR3 sequence is 20 residues long. Germline lookup yields CDR1 ENHRY and CDR2 SYGVKD. For the CDR3, the DNA is TGTGCCATCACCCCCTCCAGACTAGCGGGCCGAAACCCTAGCACAGATACGCAGTATTTT. Encoded protein: CAITPSRLAGRNPSTDTQYF.

V gene TRBV20-1 combines with J gene TRBJ2-7, with D possibly matching TRBD2 (6 bases). The CDR3 is 15 residues long. The germline V and J ends were trimmed by 0 bases and 3 bases, with 15 bases remaining between them. CDR1 is DFQATT, CDR2 SNEGSKA, per germline (reference sequence). CDR3 sequence: CSARDLAGSGYEQYF. The CDR3 DNA follows: TGCAGTGCTAGAGATCTGGCGGGAAGTGGCTACGAGCAGTACTTC.